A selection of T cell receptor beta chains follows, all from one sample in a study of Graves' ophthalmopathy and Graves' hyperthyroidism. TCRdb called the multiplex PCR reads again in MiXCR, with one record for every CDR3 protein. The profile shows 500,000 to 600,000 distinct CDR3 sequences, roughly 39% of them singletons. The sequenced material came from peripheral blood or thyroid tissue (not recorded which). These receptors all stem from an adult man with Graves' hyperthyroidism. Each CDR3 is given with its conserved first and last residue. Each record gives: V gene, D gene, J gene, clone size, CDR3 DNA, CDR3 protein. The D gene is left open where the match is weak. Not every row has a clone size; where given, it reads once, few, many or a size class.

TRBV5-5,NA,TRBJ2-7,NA,TGTGCCAGCAGCTTGTTGATAGTTACCTACGAGCAGTACTTC,CASSLLIVTYEQYF
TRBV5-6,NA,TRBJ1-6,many,TGTGCCAGCAGCGCCCGGAATAATTCACCCCTCCACTTT,CASSARNNSPLHF
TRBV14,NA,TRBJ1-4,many,TGTGCCAGCAGCCAAGTTAATCGTGGGGAACTGTTTTTT,CASSQVNRGELFF
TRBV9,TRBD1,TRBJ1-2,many,TGTGCCAGCAGCCCGACGGGACAGGGGGACTATGGCTACACCTTC,CASSPTGQGDYGYTF
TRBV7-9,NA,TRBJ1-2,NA,TGTGCCAGCAGTTTAGGACAGCTTCGTGGTTATGGCTACACCTTC,CASSLGQLRGYGYTF
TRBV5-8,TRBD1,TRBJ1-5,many,TGTGCCAGCAGCTTCACAGGGGGCGGTAATCAGCCCCAGCATTTT,CASSFTGGGNQPQHF
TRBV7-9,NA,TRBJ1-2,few,TGTGCCAGCAGCCCCAAAGACAGTCTCCCGGAAGGCTACACCTTC,CASSPKDSLPEGYTF
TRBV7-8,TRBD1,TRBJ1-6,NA,TGTGCCAGCAGCTCTTGGGACAGGGATTGGAAGAATTCACCCCTCCGCTTT,CASSSWDRDWKNSPLRF
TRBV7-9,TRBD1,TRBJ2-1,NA,TGTGCCAGCAGCTTCCGGGACAGGGGCAACAATGAGCAGTTCTTC,CASSFRDRGNNEQFF
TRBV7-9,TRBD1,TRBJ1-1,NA,TGTGCCAGCAGCCGGACAGGGGGAACGAACACTGAAGCTTTCTTT,CASSRTGGTNTEAFF
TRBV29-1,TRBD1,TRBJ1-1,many,TGCAGCGGGGACAGGGTCAACACTGAAGCTTTCTTT,CSGDRVNTEAFF
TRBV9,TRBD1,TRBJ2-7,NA,TGTGCCAGCAGCGTCGGCCGGGACAGGGGGGACTACGAGCAGTACTTC,CASSVGRDRGDYEQYF
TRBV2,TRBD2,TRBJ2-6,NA,TGTGCCAGCAGTGAATGGGGGGGTGGGGCCAACGTCCTGACTTTC,CASSEWGGGANVLTF
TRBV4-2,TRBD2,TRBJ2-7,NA,TGTACCAGCAGCCAAGCTAGCGGGAGCTACGAGCAGTACTTC,CTSSQASGSYEQYF
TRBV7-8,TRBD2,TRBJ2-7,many,TGTGCCAGCAGCTTTAATCAGATGGGGGGGTACGAGCAGTACTTC,CASSFNQMGGYEQYF
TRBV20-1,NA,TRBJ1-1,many,TGCAGTGCTAGGTCCGACAGGAACACTGAAGCTTTCTTT,CSARSDRNTEAFF
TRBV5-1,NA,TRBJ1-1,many,TGCGCCAGCAGCTTGGCCGGGGCGTCCCCTGAAGCTTTCTTT,CASSLAGASPEAFF
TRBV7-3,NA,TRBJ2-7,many,TGTGCCAGCAGCTACTCGACAGGCGAACCACGGGGTCCCTACGAGCAGTACTTC,CASSYSTGEPRGPYEQYF
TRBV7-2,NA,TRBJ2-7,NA,TGTGCCAGCAGCTTAGTAGCACAGGACAATGAGCAGTACTTC,CASSLVAQDNEQYF
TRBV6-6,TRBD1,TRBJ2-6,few,TGTGCCAGCGGACTTGGACAGGGATTTATCCTGACTTTC,CASGLGQGFILTF
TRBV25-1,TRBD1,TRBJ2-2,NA,TGTGCCAGCAGAGGACAGGACACCGGGGAGCTGTTTTTT,CASRGQDTGELFF
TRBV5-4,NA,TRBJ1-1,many,TGTGCCAGCAGCCAAGAAGGAACTGAAGCTTTCTTT,CASSQEGTEAFF
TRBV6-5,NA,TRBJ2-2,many,TGTGCCAGCAAAGGGACACGGATCGGGGAGCTGTTTTTT,CASKGTRIGELFF
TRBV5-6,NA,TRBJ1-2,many,TGTGCCAGCAGCCGACAGCCTAACTATGGCTACACCTTC,CASSRQPNYGYTF
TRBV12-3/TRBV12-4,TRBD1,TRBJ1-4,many,TGTGCCAGCAGTAAGGGGGCGGGTGAAAAACTGTTTTTT,CASSKGAGEKLFF
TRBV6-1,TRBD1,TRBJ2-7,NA,TGTGCCAGCAGTGATAGGGGGACAGGGGGCCCCTACGAGCAGTACTTC,CASSDRGTGGPYEQYF
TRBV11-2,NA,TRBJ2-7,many,TGTGCCAGCAGCACCTCGTGGGTAGGGTACGAGCAGTACTTC,CASSTSWVGYEQYF
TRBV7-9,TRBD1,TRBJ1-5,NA,TGTGCCAGCAGCCTCCGACAGGGAAGAGAGACCCAGCATTTT,CASSLRQGRETQHF
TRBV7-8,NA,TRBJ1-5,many,TGTGCCAGCAGCTCCTCTGGGGGAAAAGGGGGGCACCCCCAGCATTTT,CASSSSGGKGGHPQHF
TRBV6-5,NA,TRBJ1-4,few,TGTGCCAGCAGTTACGACAGAAAGGGACCTAATGAAAAACTGTTTTTT,CASSYDRKGPNEKLFF
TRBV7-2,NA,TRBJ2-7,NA,TGTGCCAGCAGCTTCCTACTAGTTCAGGAGCAGTACTTC,CASSFLLVQEQYF
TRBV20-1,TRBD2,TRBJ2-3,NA,TGCAGTGCTATACGGGAGGGTACCACAGATACGCAGTATTTT,CSAIREGTTDTQYF
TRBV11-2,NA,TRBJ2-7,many,TGTGCCAGCAGCTTACCGTTCTACGAGCAGTACTTC,CASSLPFYEQYF
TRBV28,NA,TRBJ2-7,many,TGTGCCAGCAGTTGGGACGGACCCTACGAGCAGTACTTC,CASSWDGPYEQYF
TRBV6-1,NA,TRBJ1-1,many,TGTGCCAGCAGTAATACAGGGATACGTGGCACTGAAGCTTTCTTT,CASSNTGIRGTEAFF
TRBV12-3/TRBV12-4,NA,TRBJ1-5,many,TGTGCCAGCAGTTTACTGGGGGTGGGGGATCAGCCCCAGCATTTT,CASSLLGVGDQPQHF
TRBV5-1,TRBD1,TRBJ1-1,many,TGCGCCAGCAGCTGTGACAGGGTAAATGGCTGCACTGAAGCTTTCTTT,CASSCDRVNGCTEAFF
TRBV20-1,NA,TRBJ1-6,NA,TGCAGTGCTAGAGAATCCGGGGATAATTCACCCCTCCACTTT,CSARESGDNSPLHF
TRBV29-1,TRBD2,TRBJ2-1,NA,TGCAGCGTTGGGTGGCGGGGGGGGTACAATGAGCAGTTCTTC,CSVGWRGGYNEQFF
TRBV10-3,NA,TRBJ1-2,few,TGTGCCAGCAGCACCTTTTCTAGATCCTCTAACTATGGCTACACCTTC,CASSTFSRSSNYGYTF
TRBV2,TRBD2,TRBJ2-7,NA,TGTGCCGCTTCCGGGACTAGCGGGAGTAGTCCATTCTACGAGCAGTACTTC,CAASGTSGSSPFYEQYF
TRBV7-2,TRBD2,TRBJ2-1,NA,TGTGCCAGCAGCCACCTCGGGACTAGCGGGGGGAACAATGAGCAGTTCTTC,CASSHLGTSGGNNEQFF
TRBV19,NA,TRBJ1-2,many,TGTGCCAGTAGTGTCCTCCGGGACGTATATGGCTACACCTTC,CASSVLRDVYGYTF
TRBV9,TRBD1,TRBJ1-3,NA,TGTGCCAGCACCCTAGGACAGGGGGACTCTGGAAACACCATATATTTT,CASTLGQGDSGNTIYF
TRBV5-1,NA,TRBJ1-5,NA,TGCGCCAGCAGCTTGGGAGGGGCCGGGGAGACCCAGCATTTT,CASSLGGAGETQHF
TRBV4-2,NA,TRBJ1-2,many,TGTGCCAGCAGCCAAGAACGGTCGGGGAGCGGATCTGGCTACACCTTC,CASSQERSGSGSGYTF
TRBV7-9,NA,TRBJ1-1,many,TGTGCCAGCAGCTTAGCGCTTGGGTTTTACACTGAAGCTTTCTTT,CASSLALGFYTEAFF